This T cell receptor (beta chain) appears in the sequencing data of a study of T cell responses to AZD1222 COVID-19 vaccine. The ends were cut back, 2 bases at V and 10 bases at J, with 12 bases in the middle. Germline V gene lookup returns CDR1 SGHNT and CDR2 YYREEE (reference sequence). The CDR3 is 12 residues long. TCRdb keeps only in-frame clones here, not all; method: immunoSEQ multiplex PCR. Found here are roughly 140,000 clones, over 75% of them singletons; the top ten hold roughly 3.2%. Pooled samples include second doses given at about 4 or 12 weeks. This TCR came from an adult who received the AZD1222 COVID-19 vaccine. The sequenced sample was peripheral blood, obtained 28 days after the second AZD1222 dose. The chain carries TRBV5-4 and TRBJ1-1; D may be TRBD1 (5 bases). The CDR3 DNA is TGTGCCAGCAGCTTTAAGGAAACAGGAGCTTTCTTT. The encoded protein is CASSFKETGAFF.